This T cell receptor beta chain was recovered during a study of cytomegalovirus exposure and HLA in healthy donors. General study points: It was taken for granted in presence/absence analyses that sequencing depth across donors was roughly uniform.

J lost 6 bases, V lost 6 bases, and 16 bases had no gene match. This CDR3 has 17 amino acids. Germline assignment: CDR1 MDHEN and CDR2 SYDVKM. A multiplex PCR was run with 60 Vbeta primers and 13 Jbeta primers. TCRdb keeps only in-frame clones here, not all; method: immunoSEQ multiplex PCR. The table shows 160,000 or so clones, with around 84% occurring only once. In regard to this clone: The antigen remains undetermined.

The rearrangement joins TRBV28 to TRBJ2-7; TRBD2 agrees at 11 bases. This TCR derives from a woman between 35 and 50 years old in good health and CMV-seronegative. The sequencing sample was made of PBMCs. CDR3 nucleotide sequence: TGTGCCAGCAGCTATCACATATATAGCGGGGGGGCGGTCGAGCAGTACTTC. Encoded protein: CASSYHIYSGGAVEQYF.